One and the same sample provided the 30 T cell receptor beta chains below, sequenced in a study of cytomegalovirus exposure and HLA in healthy donors. 13 Jbeta primers and 60 Vbeta primers were used for the PCR. Produced via immunoSEQ multiplex PCR; TCRdb's table is partial and in-frame only. This table holds around 200,000 clones, 82% found once. Sequenced: PBMCs. The receptors were sampled from a man aged 35-49 years in good health and CMV-seropositive.

In DNA form, the CDR3 reads TGTGCCAGCAGCTTACTTGGAGGAATGGAGCCCCAGCATTTT. Protein product: CASSLLGGMEPQHF. The rearrangement joins TRBV7-9 to TRBJ1-5; D gene uncertain. The CDR3 totals 14 residues. Trimming shortened V by 2 bases and J by 8 bases, and 13 bases separated the two germline ends. CDR1 and CDR2 (germline): SEHNR, FQNEAQ (reference sequence).

The V call is TRBV6-6, the J call TRBJ2-5; 9 bases are a match to TRBD2. Per germline, CDR1 MNHNY and CDR2 SVGAGI (reference sequence). Germline trimming cut 5 bases from V and 5 bases from J; bases unmatched to any gene: 12. There are 16 residues in the CDR3. DNA for the CDR3: TGTGCCAGCAGTAGCCAGATAGCGGGAGCGTTGGAGACCCAGTACTTC. It is translated as CASSSQIAGALETQYF.

This chain connects TRBV7-9 to TRBJ2-1, with D unresolved. CDR1 SEHNR and CDR2 FQNEAQ come from the germline V gene (reference sequence). This CDR3 is built from 12 residues. V was clipped by 5 bases and J by 6 bases, with 8 bases between them. The CDR3 DNA is TGTGCCAGCAGCCCATTGGCCAATGAGCAGTTCTTC. It encodes CASSPLANEQFF.

This clone was detected only a few times. The chain has TRBV19 and TRBJ1-1; 8 bases match TRBD1. The germline V gene encodes CDR1 LNHDA and CDR2 SQIVND (reference sequence). The CDR3 length is 12 residues. V was clipped by 11 bases and J by 5 bases; unmatched bases: 7. This CDR3 reads CAVTGGGTEAFF. CDR3 nucleotide sequence: TGTGCCGTCACAGGGGGTGGGACTGAAGCTTTCTTT.

The chain employs TRBV4-1 and TRBJ2-5, with 11 bases identical to TRBD2. In germline, CDR1 is MGHRA, CDR2 YSYEKL. This CDR3 spans 15 amino acids. V dropped 4 bases and J dropped 1; count of bases not matched to a gene: 2. CDR3 loop: CASSPGLAVQETQYF. Written as DNA, the CDR3 is TGCGCCAGCAGCCCGGGACTAGCGGTCCAAGAGACCCAGTACTTC.

The chain couples TRBV5-1 to TRBJ2-3; TRBD2 matches at 13 bases. CDR1 and CDR2 from the germline V gene are SGHRS and YFSETQ. V lost 2 bases to trimming and J lost 5 bases; unmatched junction nucleotides: 5. The CDR3 has 16 residues. CDR3 residues: CASSLGLAGVVDTQYF. As DNA, the CDR3 is TGCGCCAGCAGCTTAGGACTAGCGGGAGTCGTAGATACGCAGTATTTT.

The chain recombines TRBV19 with TRBJ1-2; D is unclear. Trimming stripped 0 bases from V and 4 bases from J, with 3 bases between. Looked up from germline, CDR1 is LNHDA and CDR2 is SQIVND (reference sequence). This CDR3 is built from 12 residues. The CDR3 region is CASSIEAYGYTF. The DNA of the CDR3 is TGTGCCAGTAGTATAGAGGCCTATGGCTACACCTTC.

The chain recombines TRBV21-1 with TRBJ1-5. TRBV21-1 is deemed a pseudogene. The CDR3 covers 13 residues. The CDR3 coding sequence is TGTGCCAGCAGCAAAGGGGGGGGGCAGCCCCAGCATTTT. It translates to CASSKGGGQPQHF.

The chain combines TRBV1 with TRBJ2-1; TRBD2 reflects the table's D call only, with no check against the DNA. TRBV1 counts as a pseudogene. This CDR3 spans 15 amino acids. The CDR3 is CTSSQVQREQGEQFF. CDR3 nucleotide sequence: TGCACCAGCAGCCAAGTCCAGCGGGAGCAGGGTGAGCAGTTCTTC.

The chain recombines TRBV7-2 with TRBJ2-1; possibly TRBD1 for D (5 bases). The ends were cut back, 3 bases at V and 9 bases at J, with 9 bases in the middle. Germline V gene lookup returns CDR1 SGHTA and CDR2 FQGNSA. The CDR3 spans 12 residues. This chain's CDR3 is CASSFRVGEQFF. CDR3 nucleotides: TGTGCCAGCAGCTTCAGGGTAGGTGAGCAGTTCTTC.

The chain is built from TRBV7-9 and TRBJ2-2; 7 positions agree with TRBD1. Trimming at V came to 2 bases and at J to 7 bases, leaving 7 bases not matched to a gene. This CDR3 is built from 15 residues. CDR1 is SEHNR and CDR2 is FQNEAQ in the germline V gene (reference sequence). CDR3 sequence: CASSLSTGYGGELFF. The DNA for the CDR3 is TGTGCCAGCAGCTTATCGACAGGGTACGGCGGGGAGCTGTTTTTT.

The chain employs TRBV19 and TRBJ2-3; TRBD1 agrees at 9 bases. The V and J ends lost 3 bases and 4 bases, in that order; junction bases with no gene match: 5. Germline V gene sequence: CDR1 LNHDA, CDR2 SQIVND (reference sequence). The CDR3 has 15 residues. Here the CDR3 DNA reads TGTGCCAGTAGTATTTTGGGACAGGGCGCAGATACGCAGTATTTT. This translates into CASSILGQGADTQYF.

V gene TRBV6-1 combines with J gene TRBJ2-1; 9 bases line up with TRBD2. Germline trimming cut 3 bases from V and 9 bases from J; bases unmatched to any gene: 6. Per germline, CDR1 MNHNS and CDR2 SASEGT. CDR3 length equals 14 residues. This CDR3 is CASSEGLAPPEQFF. The CDR3, as DNA: TGTGCCAGCAGTGAGGGACTAGCCCCGCCTGAGCAGTTCTTC.

This chain's CDR3 is CASSLITGYEQYV. For the CDR3, the DNA is TGTGCCAGCAGCTTGATTACCGGGTACGAGCAGTACGTC. The chain is built from TRBV5-5 and TRBJ2-7; D unclear. CDR1 SGHKS and CDR2 YYEKEE come from the germline V gene (reference sequence). Deletions cut 1 base from V and 4 bases from J, with 9 bases between. This CDR3 has 13 residues.

DNA for the CDR3: TGTGCCAGCAGCTTAGGACTAGGCACAGATACGCAGTATTTT. Amino acids: CASSLGLGTDTQYF. The V and J genes are TRBV7-6 and TRBJ2-3; D may be TRBD2 (6 bases). CDR3 size: 14 residues. The V gene's germline CDR1 is SGHVS and CDR2 FNYEAQ. The V and J ends lost 1 base and 1 base respectively, with 6 bases between them.

The chain recombines TRBV11-3 with TRBJ2-1, with 8 bases aligning to TRBD2. This CDR3 has 17 residues. CDR1 is SGHNT, CDR2 YENEEA, per germline. V was pared by 5 bases and J by 5 bases, with 14 bases of the junction left unmatched. This CDR3 is CASSPKRRAGDDNEQFF. CDR3 in DNA: TGTGCCAGCAGCCCGAAAAGGAGAGCGGGAGACGACAATGAGCAGTTCTTC.

This clone was seen a handful of times. The chain joins TRBV5-6 to TRBJ2-3, with D tentatively TRBD1 (5 bases). The CDR3 extends over 16 amino acids. V lost 5 bases and J lost 4, with 20 bases in between. Germline V gene data show CDR1 as SGHDT and CDR2 as YYEEEE. CDR3 coding DNA: TGTGCCAGCAGACTCGAGGTAGCCCTAGGGGCAGATACGCAGTATTTT. Translated, it gives CASRLEVALGADTQYF.

V is TRBV11-3 and J is TRBJ1-1, with D possibly TRBD1 on 5 matching bases. In germline, CDR1 is SGHNT, CDR2 YENEEA. The V end lost 5 bases, the J end lost 5 bases, and 9 bases lay between the germline ends. The CDR3 runs 12 residues. CDR3 sequence: CASSPRGTEAFF. CDR3 DNA sequence: TGTGCCAGCAGCCCCCGGGGGACTGAAGCTTTCTTT.

This chain uses TRBV6-5 with TRBJ2-1, with 9 bases fitting TRBD2. CDR1 MNHEY and CDR2 SVGAGI come from the germline V gene. V shed 5 bases and J 6 bases; nucleotides not matched to a gene: 8. CDR3 length: 15 amino acids. CDR3 DNA: TGTGCCAGCAGTAGGGCACTAGCGGGCCCCAATGAGCAGTTCTTC. Amino acids: CASSRALAGPNEQFF.

This clone was observed once. The chain joins TRBV30 to TRBJ1-2, with 9 bases matching TRBD1. The CDR3 length is 13 residues. Losses at the gene ends were 5 bases for V and 9 bases for J; bases not matched to a gene: 10. CDR1 GTSNPN and CDR2 SVGIG come from the germline V gene (reference sequence). The chain's CDR3 is CAWLSQGAQSYTF. CDR3 DNA sequence: TGTGCCTGGTTATCACAGGGGGCGCAAAGCTACACCTTC.

The chain recombines TRBV27 with TRBJ2-7; 9 positions match TRBD1. J was trimmed by 3 bases and V by 9 bases; bases with no gene match: 6. CDR1 and CDR2 (germline): MNHEY, SMNVEV (reference sequence). The CDR3 consists of 13 residues. In DNA form, the CDR3 reads TGTGCCAGTGGGACAGGGCACTACTACGAGCAGTACTTC. This translates into CASGTGHYYEQYF.

The gene calls are TRBV5-1 and TRBJ2-2; D might be TRBD1 (8 bases). Trimming stripped 5 bases from V and 3 bases from J, with 23 bases between. The CDR3 loop spans 18 amino acids. Per germline, CDR1 SGHRS and CDR2 YFSETQ. CDR3 in DNA: TGCGCCAGCAGATCACATGGACAGGGAGGACTAGACACCGGGGAGCTGTTTTTT. Its protein is CASRSHGQGGLDTGELFF.

This rearrangement joins TRBV29-1 to TRBJ1-2, with TRBD1 identical over 9 bases. Germline-derived CDR1 and CDR2 are SQVTM and ANQGSEA. This CDR3 has 12 amino acids. V gave up 5 bases and J gave up 4 bases; unmatched junction bases: 2. CDR3 in amino acids: CSVRDRVYGYTF. Here the CDR3 DNA reads TGCAGCGTTAGGGACAGGGTCTATGGCTACACCTTC.

This chain joins TRBV6-1 and TRBJ2-7; D unresolved. The ends were cut back, 6 bases at V and 0 bases at J, with 3 bases in the middle. The CDR3 is 11 amino acids. The germline gives CDR1 MNHNS, CDR2 SASEGT. In DNA, the CDR3 is TGTGCCAGCAGCGACTCCTACGAGCAGTACGTC. The encoded protein is CASSDSYEQYV.

In the case of this clone: Within the sample, other DNA sequences also encode this same CDR3. V usage is TRBV2 and J usage is TRBJ1-1; D may be TRBD1 (5 bases). The germline V gene has CDR1 SNHLY and CDR2 FYNNEI. V lost 2 bases and J 2 bases, leaving 6 bases between the germline ends. The CDR3 is made up of 13 amino acids. CDR3 amino acids: CASSEQGNTEAFF. CDR3 in DNA: TGTGCCAGCAGTGAACAGGGCAACACTGAAGCTTTCTTT.

This clone was seen once. The J gene is TRBJ2-1, the V gene TRBV6-1; 12 nucleotides agree with TRBD2. This CDR3 spans 13 amino acids. The germline V gene has CDR1 MNHNS and CDR2 SASEGT. The CDR3 DNA reads as TGTGTTGGGGGACTAGCGGGCCGAAATGAGCAGTTCTTC. This sequence encodes CVGGLAGRNEQFF.

In this sample, this clone turned up a few times. This sequence joins TRBV5-1 and TRBJ2-1; D remains ambiguous. Germline-derived CDR1 and CDR2 are SGHRS and YFSETQ. V dropped 4 bases and J dropped 9 bases, with 17 bases sitting between them. The length of the CDR3 is 14 residues. The CDR3 DNA follows: TGCGCCAGCAGCATGGCCCTTGTTACTGTTGAGCAGTTCTTC. It encodes CASSMALVTVEQFF.

J is TRBJ2-5 and V is TRBV6-4; D might be TRBD2 (7 bases). With 4 bases removed from V and 5 bases from J, the gap between germline ends came to 14 bases. Germline V gene data show CDR1 as MRHNA and CDR2 as SNTAGT. CDR3 length equals 14 residues. In nucleotides, the CDR3 is TGTGCCAGCAGTGGGGGGGGCGCATCTGAGACCCAGTACTTC. Translating it yields CASSGGGASETQYF.

This clone was recorded only once. This chain links TRBV5-1 with TRBJ2-7, with 7 bases identical to TRBD1. The CDR3 is 16 amino acids. Germline CDR1 is SGHRS and CDR2 is YFSETQ. V lost 2 bases, J lost 3 bases, and 11 bases stayed unmatched. CDR3 residues: CASSFVTGYLYYEQYV. The CDR3 DNA reads TGCGCCAGCAGCTTTGTGACAGGGTACCTATACTACGAGCAGTACGTC.

With respect to this clone: At one end, the junction sequence differs from germline, possibly due to a read error. The CDR3 protein is CSSSLTDQPQHF. Written as DNA, the CDR3 is TGTTCCAGCAGCTTAACGGATCAGCCCCAGCATTTT. The chain joins TRBV7-9 to TRBJ1-5; D unresolved. The CDR3 covers 12 residues. Germline lookup yields CDR1 SEHNR and CDR2 FQNEAQ (reference sequence). The whole variable domain, filled in from reference TRBV7-9 and TRBJ1-5, reads DTGVSQNPRHKITKRGQNVTFRCDPISEHNRLYWYRQTLGQGPEFLTYFQNEAQLEKSRLLSDRFSAERPKGSFSTLEIQRTEQGDSAMYLCSSSLTDQPQHFGDGTRLSIL.